The 10 T cell receptor beta chains listed next were all sequenced from one sample in a study of HIV-infected patients and healthy controls. No cell fractionation was done, so the repertoire covers all unsorted peripheral blood T cells. Reverse transcription used 450 to 550 ng RNA and constant-region primers for alpha and beta. Using multiplexing indices, alpha and beta chain libraries were generated apart by chain-specific third strand synthesis. TCRdb ran MiXCR on the 5' RACE reads and lists one entry per CDR3 protein. The profile shows about 24,000 distinct CDR3 sequences, about 8.7% of them singletons. Sequences were obtained from blood. These receptors all come from an adult in good health.

This clonotype was picked up many times. The chain uses TRBV13 and TRBJ1-3; TRBD1 matches 8 bases. The junction had 7 bases not matched to a gene; V was cut back by 5 bases and J by 1 base. The CDR3 covers 16 residues. The germline CDR1 and CDR2 sequences are PRHDT and FYEKMQ (reference sequence). CDR3 DNA sequence: TGTGCCAGCAGCCTGGGACAGGTCTCATCTGGAAACACCATATATTTT. The encoded protein is CASSLGQVSSGNTIYF.

This clonotype was observed at least ten times. The chain recombines TRBV27 with TRBJ1-5; 7 bases align to TRBD1. In germline, CDR1 is MNHEY, CDR2 SMNVEV (reference sequence). V shed 5 bases, J shed 1 base, and the junction held 5 bases outside the gene matches. This CDR3 spans 15 amino acids. This CDR3 reads CASSHQGGSNQPQHF. Written as DNA, the CDR3 is TGTGCCAGCAGTCACCAGGGGGGAAGCAATCAGCCCCAGCATTTT.

In this sample, this clonotype turned up many times. CDR3 protein: CASYGSRNQPQHF. The CDR3 DNA is TGTGCCAGCTACGGGAGCCGAAATCAGCCCCAGCATTTT. V usage is TRBV19 and J usage is TRBJ1-5, with D unresolved. This CDR3 is 13 amino acids long. From germline, CDR1 is LNHDA and CDR2 SQIVND (reference sequence). The ends were cut back, 9 bases at V and 4 bases at J, with 13 bases in the middle.

V and J are TRBV6-5 and TRBJ1-1; D unresolved. Trimming pared 2 bases from V and 1 base from J, leaving 8 bases between. The CDR3 is 14 residues long. The germline V gene has CDR1 MNHEY and CDR2 SVGAGI. CDR3 DNA sequence: TGTGCCAGCAGTTACCGAAGACAGAACACTGAAGCTTTCTTT. It encodes CASSYRRQNTEAFF.

This clonotype was picked up a small number of times. J is TRBJ2-3 and V is TRBV20-1, with D uncertain. Looked up from germline, CDR1 is DFQATT and CDR2 is SNEGSKA (reference sequence). The CDR3 extends over 16 amino acids. The V and J ends lost 3 bases and 0 bases respectively, with 16 bases between them. CDR3 DNA: TGCAGTGCTAGGGCCCCATTACAAAGTAGCACAGATACGCAGTATTTT. Its protein is CSARAPLQSSTDTQYF.

At least ten counts were recorded for this clonotype. The chain employs TRBV30 and TRBJ2-7; 8 bases line up with TRBD1. With V trimmed by 2 bases and J by 3 bases, 3 bases remained unmatched. CDR3 size: 13 residues. Germline V CDR1 and CDR2: GTSNPN, SVGIG (reference sequence). The CDR3 coding sequence is TGTGCCTGGAGTATAGGACAGGGCTACGAGCAGTACTTC. Amino acid sequence: CAWSIGQGYEQYF.

By frequency in the sample, this clonotype is medium-sized. The rearrangement links TRBV4-3 to TRBJ1-4; D not certain. Trimming took 3 bases from V and 8 from J, leaving 13 bases between them. This CDR3 region has 14 residues. From germline, CDR1 is LGHNA and CDR2 YSLEER. The chain's CDR3 is CASSQGNRPEKLFF. The CDR3 bases are TGCGCCAGCAGCCAGGGAAACCGACCGGAAAAACTGTTTTTT.

This clonotype was picked up many times. The V call is TRBV6-6, the J call TRBJ2-3, with 7 nucleotides matching TRBD2. The germline gives CDR1 MNHNY, CDR2 SVGAGI (reference sequence). The CDR3 sequence is 13 residues long. V dropped 4 bases and J dropped 8; count of bases not matched to a gene: 6. The CDR3 DNA reads as TGTGCCAGCAGTTCCGGGGGGAGGGTTACGCAGTATTTT. Amino acid sequence: CASSSGGRVTQYF.

This clonotype has at least ten counts. CDR3 in DNA: TGTGCCAGCGTCCACAGGAACACTGAAGCTTTCTTT. Translating it yields CASVHRNTEAFF. The genes are TRBV11-1 and TRBJ1-1; no clear D gene. This CDR3 comprises 12 residues. V lost 8 bases to trimming and J lost 1 base, with 8 bases between them. From germline, CDR1 is SGHAT and CDR2 FQDESV (reference sequence). The variable domain in full, with the rest retrieved from reference TRBV11-1 and TRBJ1-1, is EAEVAQSPRYKITEKSQAVAFWCDPISGHATLYWYRQILGQGPELLVQFQDESVVDDSQLPKDRFSAERLKGVDSTLKIQPAELGDSAMYLCASVHRNTEAFFGQGTRLTVV.

This clonotype is judged medium-sized. The V gene is TRBV6-2 or TRBV6-3, the J gene TRBJ1-1; D not certain. This CDR3 has 14 residues. Germline V gene data show CDR1 as MNHEY and CDR2 as SVGEGT. Trimming left V 2 bases short and J 2 bases short, with 9 bases between. CDR3 sequence reads: CASSYIPANTEAFF. CDR3 in DNA: TGTGCCAGCAGTTACATACCGGCCAACACTGAAGCTTTCTTT.